This TCR beta chain was found in a study of blood T cells in healthy people across ages. Study findings and constraints: Older age coincided with a roughly linear decline in TCR beta diversity per million T cells.

Combining a sample-barcoded 5' primer with a J-beta primer mix, a second PCR ran for about 6 to 11 cycles. TCRdb recomputed calls from the 5' RACE reads with MiXCR, one row per CDR3 protein. Of some 900,000 distinct CDR3 sequences listed, about 48% are singletons. As for this clonotype: Its matching antigen is unknown.

This CDR3 has 14 residues. The V segment lost 5 bases and the J segment 4 bases; nucleotides outside the gene matches: 6. The clonotype originates from a man in his thirties or forties in good health. The rearrangement uses TRBV12-3 or TRBV12-4 and TRBJ2-3; 7 nucleotides match TRBD2. Sequencing was performed on blood. The chain's CDR3 is CASSPELASDTQYF. DNA for the CDR3: TGTGCCAGCAGTCCGGAACTAGCGTCAGATACGCAGTATTTT.